A selection of T cell receptor beta chains follows, all from one sample in a study of T cell responses to AZD1222 COVID-19 vaccine. TCRdb keeps only in-frame clones here, not all; method: immunoSEQ multiplex PCR. Among fewer than 50,000 clones listed, just under 80% were seen once. This specimen was peripheral blood, taken 28 days after the second dose of the MenACWY control vaccine. Source of these receptors: an adult who received the MenACWY meningococcal vaccine as a control. The CDR3 runs from the conserved cysteine through the conserved F or W. Fields, in order: J gene, CDR3 length, V gene, CDR3 protein.

j_gene: TRBJ2-3
len: 14
v_gene: TRBV5-1
CDR3aa: CASSSGGTPDTQYF

j_gene: TRBJ1-3
len: 13
v_gene: TRBV18
CDR3aa: CASSPKGGNTIYF

j_gene: TRBJ2-2
len: 17
v_gene: TRBV13
CDR3aa: CASSLELETFNTGELFF

j_gene: TRBJ2-1
len: 13
v_gene: TRBV15
CDR3aa: CATTQGNGNEQFF

j_gene: TRBJ2-1
len: 15
v_gene: TRBV13
CDR3aa: CASSSGLAGVNEQFF

j_gene: TRBJ1-1
len: 14
v_gene: TRBV25-1
CDR3aa: CASSDEGGLTEAFF

j_gene: TRBJ2-5
len: 18
v_gene: TRBV2
CDR3aa: CASSDPALRTGTQETQYF

j_gene: TRBJ2-2
len: 16
v_gene: TRBV18
CDR3aa: CASSPRALANTGELFF

j_gene: TRBJ1-2
len: 15
v_gene: TRBV5-1
CDR3aa: CASSAGTPVDYGYTF

j_gene: TRBJ1-2
len: 14
v_gene: TRBV3-1/TRBV3-2
CDR3aa: CASSRGRANYGYTF

j_gene: TRBJ2-2
len: 15
v_gene: TRBV7-2
CDR3aa: CASSRTQANTGELFF

j_gene: TRBJ2-1
len: 17
v_gene: TRBV11-2
CDR3aa: CASSLGGPLSSYNEQFF

j_gene: TRBJ2-1
len: 15
v_gene: TRBV6-1
CDR3aa: CASSEAERGGNEQFF

j_gene: TRBJ2-5
len: 16
v_gene: TRBV19
CDR3aa: CASSPGRWGTGETQYF

j_gene: TRBJ2-2
len: 15
v_gene: TRBV3-1/TRBV3-2
CDR3aa: CARCSRGGAGGELFF

j_gene: TRBJ1-1
len: 14
v_gene: TRBV6-5
CDR3aa: CASSYGQGGFEAFF

j_gene: TRBJ1-2
len: 17
v_gene: TRBV21-1
CDR3aa: CASSNQGQGAMGCGYTF

j_gene: TRBJ1-6
len: 17
v_gene: TRBV4-1
CDR3aa: CASSQVGWGSYNSPLHF

j_gene: TRBJ1-5
len: 9
v_gene: TRBV7-6
CDR3aa: CASFWPQHF

j_gene: TRBJ1-1
len: 13
v_gene: TRBV25-1
CDR3aa: CASSQTENTEAFF

j_gene: TRBJ2-1
len: 15
v_gene: TRBV5-5
CDR3aa: CASSSGQGVNNEQFF

j_gene: TRBJ1-1
len: 13
v_gene: TRBV30
CDR3aa: CAWSVLRKEEAFF

j_gene: TRBJ1-6
len: 13
v_gene: TRBV30
CDR3aa: CAWSARGNSPLHF

j_gene: TRBJ2-5
len: 19
v_gene: TRBV18
CDR3aa: CASSPESTLTSGSQETQYF

j_gene: TRBJ1-1
len: 13
v_gene: TRBV5-6
CDR3aa: CASRVVGNTEAFF

j_gene: TRBJ1-6
len: 15
v_gene: TRBV19
CDR3aa: CASSGRDRQNSPLHF

j_gene: TRBJ1-2
len: 13
v_gene: TRBV5-1
CDR3aa: CASSTPGSGGYTF

j_gene: TRBJ1-2
len: 14
v_gene: TRBV5-1
CDR3aa: CASSPTAGGIGYTF

j_gene: TRBJ1-6
len: 16
v_gene: TRBV9
CDR3aa: CASSVGSGTAGSPLHF

j_gene: TRBJ1-6
len: 15
v_gene: TRBV25-1
CDR3aa: CASSENTIYNSPLHF

j_gene: TRBJ2-2
len: 13
v_gene: TRBV6-4
CDR3aa: CASEVWGAGELFF

j_gene: TRBJ2-3
len: 14
v_gene: TRBV5-6
CDR3aa: CASSLDDSGDTQYF

j_gene: TRBJ2-4
len: 14
v_gene: TRBV28
CDR3aa: CASRKRLAKNIQYF

j_gene: TRBJ2-7
len: 14
v_gene: TRBV4-1
CDR3aa: CASSQVALADEQYF

j_gene: TRBJ2-1
len: 10
v_gene: TRBV30
CDR3aa: CAMGHNEQFF

j_gene: TRBJ1-3
len: 15
v_gene: TRBV9
CDR3aa: CASSVEGDSGNTIYF

j_gene: TRBJ2-5
len: 13
v_gene: TRBV11-3
CDR3aa: CASSQTTQETQYF

j_gene: TRBJ2-3
len: 16
v_gene: TRBV6-2/TRBV6-3
CDR3aa: CASSYAAGASTDTQYF

j_gene: TRBJ2-7
len: 14
v_gene: TRBV9
CDR3aa: CASSVGTSGYEQYF

j_gene: TRBJ1-5
len: 16
v_gene: TRBV19
CDR3aa: CASSTRTGYSNQPQHF

j_gene: TRBJ2-1
len: 17
v_gene: TRBV21-1
CDR3aa: CASSNRSGQGHHNEQFF

j_gene: TRBJ1-6
len: 15
v_gene: TRBV9
CDR3aa: CASSDTGGWNSPLHF

j_gene: TRBJ1-2
len: 13
v_gene: TRBV19
CDR3aa: CASRTPGQIGYTF

j_gene: TRBJ2-3
len: 18
v_gene: TRBV23-1
CDR3aa: CASAPGAGGQRSTDTQYF

j_gene: TRBJ1-5
len: 14
v_gene: TRBV10-2
CDR3aa: CASREWSSNQPQHF

j_gene: TRBJ2-7
len: 15
v_gene: TRBV5-4
CDR3aa: CASSPTGPGTSEQYF